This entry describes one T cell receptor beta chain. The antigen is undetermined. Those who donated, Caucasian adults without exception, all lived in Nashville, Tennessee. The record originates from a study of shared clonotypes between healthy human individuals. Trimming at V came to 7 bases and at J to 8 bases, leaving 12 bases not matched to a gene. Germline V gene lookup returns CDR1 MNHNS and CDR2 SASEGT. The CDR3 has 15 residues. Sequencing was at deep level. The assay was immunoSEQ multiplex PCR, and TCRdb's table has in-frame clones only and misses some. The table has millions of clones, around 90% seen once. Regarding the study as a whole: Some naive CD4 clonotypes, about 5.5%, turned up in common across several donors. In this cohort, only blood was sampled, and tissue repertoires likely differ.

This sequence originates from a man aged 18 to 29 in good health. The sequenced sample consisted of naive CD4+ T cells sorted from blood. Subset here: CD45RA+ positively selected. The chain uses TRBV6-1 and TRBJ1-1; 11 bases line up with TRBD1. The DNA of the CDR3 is TGTGCCAGCATTATGGACAGGGGGCCGGGGAGGGAAGCTTTCTTT. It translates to CASIMDRGPGREAFF.